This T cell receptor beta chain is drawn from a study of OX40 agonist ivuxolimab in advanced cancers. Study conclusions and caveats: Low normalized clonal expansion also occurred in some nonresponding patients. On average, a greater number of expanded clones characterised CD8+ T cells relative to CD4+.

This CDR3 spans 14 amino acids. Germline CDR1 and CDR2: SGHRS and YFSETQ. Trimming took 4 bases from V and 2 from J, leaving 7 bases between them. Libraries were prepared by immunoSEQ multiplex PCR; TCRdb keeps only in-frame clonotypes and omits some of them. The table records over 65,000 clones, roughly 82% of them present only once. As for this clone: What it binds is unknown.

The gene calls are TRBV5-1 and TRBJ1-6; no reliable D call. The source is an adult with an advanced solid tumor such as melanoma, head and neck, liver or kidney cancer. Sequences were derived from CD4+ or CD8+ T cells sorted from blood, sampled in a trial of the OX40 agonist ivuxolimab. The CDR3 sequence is CASSPVTYNSPLHF. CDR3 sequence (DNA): TGCGCCAGCAGCCCGGTGACCTATAATTCACCCCTCCACTTT.